The sequence of this T cell receptor (beta chain) was determined in a study of blood T cell repertoires in COVID-19. About the research overall: Spain, Italy and the United States supplied samples that represented acute and convalescent COVID-19.

Under the authors' procedure: Reference gene primer amplification in the assay estimated nucleated cell counts. The protocol was immunoSEQ multiplex PCR, while the TCRdb copy is restricted to in-frame clones and leaves out a portion. Clonal size and the V and J genes are those of that table, whereas D and trimming came from the DNA. The table records fewer than 400,000 clones, around 83% of them present only once. Per the germline V gene, CDR1 is SGHAT and CDR2 is FQNNGV. The length of the CDR3 is 16 residues. V was pared by 5 bases and J by 0 bases, with 3 bases of the junction left unmatched. This receptor was taken from a young man with active or convalescent COVID-19. The J gene is TRBJ2-3, the V gene TRBV11-2; 12 bases match TRBD2. The sequenced sample was peripheral blood. The CDR3 DNA reads as TGTGCCAGCAGCCGTGGACTAGCGGGGAGCACAGATACGCAGTATTTT. This sequence encodes CASSRGLAGSTDTQYF.